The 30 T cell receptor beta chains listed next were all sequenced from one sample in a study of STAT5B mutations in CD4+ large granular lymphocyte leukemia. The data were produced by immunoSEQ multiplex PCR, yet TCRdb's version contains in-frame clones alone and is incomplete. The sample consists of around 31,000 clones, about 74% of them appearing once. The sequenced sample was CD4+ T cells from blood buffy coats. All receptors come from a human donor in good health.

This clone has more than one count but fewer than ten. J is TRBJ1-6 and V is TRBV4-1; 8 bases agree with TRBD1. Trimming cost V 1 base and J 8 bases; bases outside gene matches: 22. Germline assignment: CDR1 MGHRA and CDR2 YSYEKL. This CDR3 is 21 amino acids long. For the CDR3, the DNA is TGCGCCAGCAGCCAAGCGTCCGCCCGAGCAGGGGGCGCAGAATATGATTCACCCCTCCACTTT. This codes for CASSQASARAGGAEYDSPLHF.

The CDR3 region is CASSLGGYGEAFF. CDR3 coding DNA: TGTGCCAGCAGCTTAGGAGGGTATGGTGAAGCTTTCTTT. V usage is TRBV7-9 and J usage is TRBJ1-1, with no clear D. V lost 1 base and J lost 7, with 10 bases in between. CDR1 is SEHNR and CDR2 is FQNEAQ in the germline V gene (reference sequence). The CDR3 extends over 13 amino acids. Filled out from reference TRBV7-9 and TRBJ1-1, the complete variable domain reads DTGVSQNPRHKITKRGQNVTFRCDPISEHNRLYWYRQTLGQGPEFLTYFQNEAQLEKSRLLSDRFSAERPKGSFSTLEIQRTEQGDSAMYLCASSLGGYGEAFFGQGTRLTVV.

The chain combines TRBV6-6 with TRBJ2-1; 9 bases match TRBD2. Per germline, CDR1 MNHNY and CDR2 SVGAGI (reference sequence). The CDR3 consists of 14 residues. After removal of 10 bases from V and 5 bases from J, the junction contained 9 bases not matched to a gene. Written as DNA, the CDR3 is TGTGCCACTTCTTCGGGACTAGCAGACAATGAGCAGTTCTTC. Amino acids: CATSSGLADNEQFF.

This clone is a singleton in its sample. Written as DNA, the CDR3 is TGTGCCAGCAGTTTGTATTCGACAGGGGAAGGTAGCGAGCAGTACTTC. It specifies CASSLYSTGEGSEQYF. The chain combines TRBV19 with TRBJ2-7; TRBD1 matches 8 bases. The germline V gene encodes CDR1 LNHDA and CDR2 SQIVND (reference sequence). V was clipped by 9 bases and J by 6 bases; unmatched bases: 19. CDR3 length: 16 residues.

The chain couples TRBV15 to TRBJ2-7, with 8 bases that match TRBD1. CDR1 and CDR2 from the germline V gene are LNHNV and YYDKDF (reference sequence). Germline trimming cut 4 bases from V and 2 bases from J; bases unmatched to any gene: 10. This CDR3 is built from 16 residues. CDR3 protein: CATSISVKDRAYEQYV. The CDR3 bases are TGTGCCACCAGCATTAGCGTAAAGGACAGGGCCTACGAGCAGTACGTC.

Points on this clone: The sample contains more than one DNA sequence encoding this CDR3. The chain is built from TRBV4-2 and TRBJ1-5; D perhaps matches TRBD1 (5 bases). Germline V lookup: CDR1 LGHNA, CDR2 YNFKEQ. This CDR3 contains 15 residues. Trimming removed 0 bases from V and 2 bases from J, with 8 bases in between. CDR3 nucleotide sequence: TGTGCCAGCAGCCAAGATGGGGGTGGCAATCAGCCCCAGCATTTT. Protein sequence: CASSQDGGGNQPQHF.

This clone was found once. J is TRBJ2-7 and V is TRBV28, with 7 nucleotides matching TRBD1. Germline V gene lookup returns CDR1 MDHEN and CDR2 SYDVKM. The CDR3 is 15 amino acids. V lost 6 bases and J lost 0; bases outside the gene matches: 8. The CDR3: CASRGDRVSSYEQYV. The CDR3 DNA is TGTGCCAGCAGGGGAGACAGGGTAAGCTCCTACGAGCAGTACGTC.

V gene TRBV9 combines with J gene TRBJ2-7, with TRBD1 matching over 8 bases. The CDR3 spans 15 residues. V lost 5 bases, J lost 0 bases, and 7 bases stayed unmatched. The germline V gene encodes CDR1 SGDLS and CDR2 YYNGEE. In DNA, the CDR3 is TGTGCCAGCAGTCCAGGACAGGGATCCTCCTACGAGCAGTACTTC. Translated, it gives CASSPGQGSSYEQYF.

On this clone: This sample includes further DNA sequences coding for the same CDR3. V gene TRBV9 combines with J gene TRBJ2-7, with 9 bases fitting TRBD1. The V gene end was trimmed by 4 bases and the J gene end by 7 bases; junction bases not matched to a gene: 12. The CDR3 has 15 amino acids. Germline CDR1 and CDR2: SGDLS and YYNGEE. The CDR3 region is CASSPDGQGSSEQYF. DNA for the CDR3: TGTGCCAGCAGCCCAGACGGACAGGGGTCGTCAGAGCAGTACTTC.

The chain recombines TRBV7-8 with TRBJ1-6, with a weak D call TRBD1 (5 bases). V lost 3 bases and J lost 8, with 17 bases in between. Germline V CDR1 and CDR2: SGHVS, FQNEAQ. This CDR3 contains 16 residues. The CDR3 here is CASSFRDWGSDSPLHF. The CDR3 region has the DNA TGTGCCAGCAGCTTCCGGGACTGGGGTTCGGATTCACCCCTCCACTTT.

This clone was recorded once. The CDR3 loop is CASSGTTGQSKETQYF. The CDR3 region has the DNA TGTGCCAGCAGTGGTACCACGGGACAGTCAAAAGAGACCCAGTACTTC. V gene TRBV6-1 combines with J gene TRBJ2-5; TRBD1 aligns across 7 bases. V trimming: 4 bases; J trimming: 3 bases; junction bases outside the gene matches: 11. Per germline, CDR1 MNHNS and CDR2 SASEGT. CDR3 length equals 16 residues.

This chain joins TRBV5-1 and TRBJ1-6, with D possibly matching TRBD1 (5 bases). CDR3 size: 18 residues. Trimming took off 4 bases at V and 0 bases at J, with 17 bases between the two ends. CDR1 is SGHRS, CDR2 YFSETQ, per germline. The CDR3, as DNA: TGCGCCAGCAGCCCGGCCCCCAGGGTAAGCTCCTATAATTCACCCCTCCACTTT. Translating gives CASSPAPRVSSYNSPLHF.

In DNA form, the CDR3 reads TGTGCCAGCAGTGAAGCGGGAGGACCCCCCTACGAGCAGTACTTC. Protein sequence: CASSEAGGPPYEQYF. The chain combines TRBV6-1 with TRBJ2-7; tentatively, D is TRBD2 (6 bases). CDR3 length: 15 amino acids. Looked up from germline, CDR1 is MNHNS and CDR2 is SASEGT. Trimming stripped 0 bases from V and 2 bases from J, with 11 bases between.

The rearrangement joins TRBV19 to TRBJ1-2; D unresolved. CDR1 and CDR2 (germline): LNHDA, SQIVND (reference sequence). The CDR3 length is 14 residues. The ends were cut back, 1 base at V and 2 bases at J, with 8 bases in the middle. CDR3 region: CASSIVTGNYGYTF. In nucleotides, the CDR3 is TGTGCCAGTAGTATAGTTACCGGGAACTATGGCTACACCTTC.

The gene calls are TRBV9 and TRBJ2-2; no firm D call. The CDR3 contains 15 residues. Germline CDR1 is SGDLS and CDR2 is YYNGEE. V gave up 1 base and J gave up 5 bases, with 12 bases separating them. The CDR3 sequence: CASSVIEAPTGELFF. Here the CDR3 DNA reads TGTGCCAGCAGCGTAATCGAGGCCCCAACCGGGGAGCTGTTTTTT. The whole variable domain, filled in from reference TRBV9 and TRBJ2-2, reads DSGVTQTPKHLITATGQRVTLRCSPRSGDLSVYWYQQSLDQGLQFLIQYYNGEERAKGNILERFSAQQFPDLHSELNLSSLELGDSALYFCASSVIEAPTGELFFGEGSRLTVL.

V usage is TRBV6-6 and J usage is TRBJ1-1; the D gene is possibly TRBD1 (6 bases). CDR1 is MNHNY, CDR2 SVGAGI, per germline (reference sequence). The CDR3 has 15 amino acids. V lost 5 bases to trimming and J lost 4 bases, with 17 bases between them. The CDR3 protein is CASSHLGGQVTEAFF. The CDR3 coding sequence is TGTGCCAGCAGTCACCTTGGGGGGCAGGTCACTGAAGCTTTCTTT.

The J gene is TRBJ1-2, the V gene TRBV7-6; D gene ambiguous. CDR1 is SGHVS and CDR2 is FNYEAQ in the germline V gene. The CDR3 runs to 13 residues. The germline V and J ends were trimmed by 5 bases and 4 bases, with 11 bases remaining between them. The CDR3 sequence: CASSPDGLYGYTF. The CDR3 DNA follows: TGTGCCAGCAGCCCGGACGGACTCTATGGCTACACCTTC.

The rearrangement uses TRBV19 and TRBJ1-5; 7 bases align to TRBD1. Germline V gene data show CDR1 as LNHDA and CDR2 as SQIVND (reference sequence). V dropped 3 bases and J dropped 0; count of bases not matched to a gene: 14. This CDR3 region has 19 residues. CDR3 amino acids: CASSILSWTGIYSNQPQHF. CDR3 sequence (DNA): TGTGCCAGTAGTATTTTATCTTGGACAGGAATCTATAGCAATCAGCCCCAGCATTTT. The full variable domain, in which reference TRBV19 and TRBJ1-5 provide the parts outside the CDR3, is DGGITQSPKYLFRKEGQNVTLSCEQNLNHDAMYWYRQDPGQGLRLIYYSQIVNDFQKGDIAEGYSVSREKKESFPLTVTSAQKNPTAFYLCASSILSWTGIYSNQPQHFGDGTRLSIL.

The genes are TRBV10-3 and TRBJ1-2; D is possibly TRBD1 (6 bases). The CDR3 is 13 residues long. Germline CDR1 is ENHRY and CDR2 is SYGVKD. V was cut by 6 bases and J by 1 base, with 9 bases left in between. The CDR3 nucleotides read TGTGCCATCAGGTTAGGGGGTAACTATGGCTACACCTTC. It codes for CAIRLGGNYGYTF.

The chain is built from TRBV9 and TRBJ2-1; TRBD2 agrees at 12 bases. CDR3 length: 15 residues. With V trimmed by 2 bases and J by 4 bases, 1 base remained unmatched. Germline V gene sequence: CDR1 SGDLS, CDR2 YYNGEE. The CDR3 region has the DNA TGTGCCAGCAGCGTTGGGACTAGCGGGTACAATGAGCAGTTCTTC. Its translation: CASSVGTSGYNEQFF.

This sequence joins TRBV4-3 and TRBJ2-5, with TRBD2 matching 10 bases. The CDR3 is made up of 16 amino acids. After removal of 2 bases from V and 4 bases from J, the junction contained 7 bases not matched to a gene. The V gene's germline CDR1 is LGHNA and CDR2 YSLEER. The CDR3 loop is CASSQTSGTFGETQYF. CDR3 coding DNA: TGCGCCAGCAGCCAAACTAGCGGGACATTTGGAGAGACCCAGTACTTC.

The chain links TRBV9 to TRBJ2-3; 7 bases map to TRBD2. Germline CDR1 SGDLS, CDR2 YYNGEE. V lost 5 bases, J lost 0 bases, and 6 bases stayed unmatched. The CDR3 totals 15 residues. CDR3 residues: CASSGGGSSTDTQYF. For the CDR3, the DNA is TGTGCCAGCAGTGGGGGGGGATCTAGCACAGATACGCAGTATTTT.

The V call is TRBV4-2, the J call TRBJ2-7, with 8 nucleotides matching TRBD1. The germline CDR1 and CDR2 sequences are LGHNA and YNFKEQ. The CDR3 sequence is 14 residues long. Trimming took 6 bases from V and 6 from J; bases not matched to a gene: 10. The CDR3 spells CASRPRDRLFEQYV. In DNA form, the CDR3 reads TGTGCCAGCAGACCGCGGGACAGGTTATTCGAGCAGTACGTC.

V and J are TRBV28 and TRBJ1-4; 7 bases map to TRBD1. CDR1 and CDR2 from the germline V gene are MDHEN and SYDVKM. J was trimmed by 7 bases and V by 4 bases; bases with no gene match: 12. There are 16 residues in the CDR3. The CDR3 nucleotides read TGTGCCAGCAGTTCGCCACAGGGGAATGCTATTGAAAAACTGTTTTTT. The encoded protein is CASSSPQGNAIEKLFF.

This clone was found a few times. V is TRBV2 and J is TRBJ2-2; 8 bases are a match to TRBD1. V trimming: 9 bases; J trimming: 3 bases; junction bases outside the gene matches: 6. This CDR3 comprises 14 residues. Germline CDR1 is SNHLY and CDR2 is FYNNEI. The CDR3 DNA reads TGTGCCAGTTCACAGGGGGATGACACCGGGGAGCTGTTTTTT. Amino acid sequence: CASSQGDDTGELFF.

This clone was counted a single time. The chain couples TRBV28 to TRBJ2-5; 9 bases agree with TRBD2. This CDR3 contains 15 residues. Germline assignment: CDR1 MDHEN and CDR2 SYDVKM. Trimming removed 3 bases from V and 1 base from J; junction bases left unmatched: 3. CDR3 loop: CASSLSGRLQETQYF. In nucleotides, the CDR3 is TGTGCCAGCAGTTTGAGCGGGAGGCTCCAAGAGACCCAGTACTTC.

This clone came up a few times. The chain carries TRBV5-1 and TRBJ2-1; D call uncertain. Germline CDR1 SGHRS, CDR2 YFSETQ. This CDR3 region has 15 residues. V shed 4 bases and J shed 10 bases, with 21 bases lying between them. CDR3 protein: CASSPESAASIEQFF. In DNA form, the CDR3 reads TGCGCCAGCAGCCCGGAAAGTGCCGCATCGATAGAGCAGTTCTTC.

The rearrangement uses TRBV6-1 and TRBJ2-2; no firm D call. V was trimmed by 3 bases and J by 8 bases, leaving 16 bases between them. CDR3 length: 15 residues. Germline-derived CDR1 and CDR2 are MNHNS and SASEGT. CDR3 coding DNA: TGTGCCAGCAGTGAGATGCGGACCACCTCAGGGGAGCTGTTTTTT. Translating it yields CASSEMRTTSGELFF.

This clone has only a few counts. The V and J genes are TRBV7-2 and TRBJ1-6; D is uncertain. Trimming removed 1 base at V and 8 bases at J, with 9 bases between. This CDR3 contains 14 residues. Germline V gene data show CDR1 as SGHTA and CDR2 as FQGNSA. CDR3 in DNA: TGTGCCAGCAGCTTAGACCACGGGTATTCACCCCTCCACTTT. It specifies CASSLDHGYSPLHF.

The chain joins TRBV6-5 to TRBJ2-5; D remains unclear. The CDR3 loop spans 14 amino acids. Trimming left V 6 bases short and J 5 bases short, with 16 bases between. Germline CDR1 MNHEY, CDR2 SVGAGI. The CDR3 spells CASRAPDPRETQYF. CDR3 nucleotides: TGTGCCAGCAGAGCTCCCGACCCGAGGGAGACCCAGTACTTC.